This is a list of T cell receptor beta chains from one sample in a study of cytomegalovirus exposure and HLA in healthy donors. Method: immunoSEQ multiplex PCR; TCRdb's copy keeps in-frame clones and lacks some. The sample has around 180,000 clones, approximately 80% seen once. Sequenced material: PBMCs. Receptors originate from a girl aged 2-15 years in good health and CMV-seropositive. The CDR3 runs from the conserved cysteine through the conserved F or W. The D gene is left open where the match is weak. Clone size is not always given. Where it is, it says once, few, many or a class for expanded clones.

d_gene: TRBD1
abundance: .
j_gene: TRBJ1-1
v_gene: TRBV6-5
CDR3aa: CASSSPWTGRNTEAFF
CDR3nt: TGTGCCAGCAGTTCTCCTTGGACAGGCAGGAACACTGAAGCTTTCTTT

d_gene: .
abundance: .
j_gene: TRBJ1-3
v_gene: TRBV2
CDR3aa: CASSVRREPSGNTIYF
CDR3nt: TGTGCCAGCAGTGTCCGCAGGGAACCCTCTGGAAACACCATATATTTT

d_gene: .
abundance: .
j_gene: TRBJ1-4
v_gene: TRBV7-6
CDR3aa: CASSSTEATNEKLFF
CDR3nt: TGTGCCAGCAGCTCGACAGAGGCAACTAATGAAAAACTGTTTTTT

d_gene: .
abundance: few
j_gene: TRBJ1-5
v_gene: TRBV10-3
CDR3aa: CAISPRGPSNQPQHF
CDR3nt: TGTGCCATCAGTCCCAGGGGACCAAGCAATCAGCCCCAGCATTTT

d_gene: TRBD2
abundance: .
j_gene: TRBJ2-1
v_gene: TRBV2
CDR3aa: CASRVRLAGDGNEQFF
CDR3nt: TGTGCCAGCAGGGTACGACTAGCGGGGGACGGGAATGAGCAGTTCTTC

d_gene: TRBD2
abundance: once
j_gene: TRBJ2-2
v_gene: TRBV30
CDR3aa: CAWSGTSLFGELFF
CDR3nt: TGTGCCTGGAGTGGGACTAGCCTTTTCGGGGAGCTGTTTTTT

d_gene: .
abundance: .
j_gene: TRBJ1-1
v_gene: TRBV21-1
CDR3aa: CASSPTRDRTSREAFF
CDR3nt: TGTGCCAGCAGCCCGACGCGGGACAGGACATCGCGAGAAGCTTTCTTT

d_gene: .
abundance: .
j_gene: TRBJ2-7
v_gene: TRBV9
CDR3aa: CASSEMTDPYEQYF
CDR3nt: TGTGCCAGCAGCGAGATGACAGATCCCTACGAGCAGTACTTC

d_gene: TRBD1
abundance: .
j_gene: TRBJ2-7
v_gene: TRBV30
CDR3aa: CAWTTRDRGPYEQYF
CDR3nt: TGTGCCTGGACAACCCGGGACAGGGGACCCTACGAGCAGTACTTC

d_gene: .
abundance: .
j_gene: TRBJ2-7
v_gene: TRBV15
CDR3aa: CATSRDRSSYEQYF
CDR3nt: TGTGCCACCAGCAGAGATCGGTCTTCCTACGAGCAGTACTTC

d_gene: .
abundance: .
j_gene: TRBJ1-6
v_gene: TRBV15
CDR3aa: CATSSPGGLGSPLHF
CDR3nt: TGTGCCACCAGCAGCCCAGGCGGGCTTGGTTCACCCCTCCACTTT

d_gene: TRBD2
abundance: .
j_gene: TRBJ2-2
v_gene: TRBV19
CDR3aa: CASRPSWTSSGELFF
CDR3nt: TGTGCCAGTAGACCTTCCTGGACTAGCTCCGGGGAGCTGTTTTTT

d_gene: .
abundance: .
j_gene: TRBJ2-2
v_gene: TRBV11-1
CDR3aa: CASGTSPGELFF
CDR3nt: TGTGCCAGCGGAACTAGCCCCGGGGAGCTGTTTTTT